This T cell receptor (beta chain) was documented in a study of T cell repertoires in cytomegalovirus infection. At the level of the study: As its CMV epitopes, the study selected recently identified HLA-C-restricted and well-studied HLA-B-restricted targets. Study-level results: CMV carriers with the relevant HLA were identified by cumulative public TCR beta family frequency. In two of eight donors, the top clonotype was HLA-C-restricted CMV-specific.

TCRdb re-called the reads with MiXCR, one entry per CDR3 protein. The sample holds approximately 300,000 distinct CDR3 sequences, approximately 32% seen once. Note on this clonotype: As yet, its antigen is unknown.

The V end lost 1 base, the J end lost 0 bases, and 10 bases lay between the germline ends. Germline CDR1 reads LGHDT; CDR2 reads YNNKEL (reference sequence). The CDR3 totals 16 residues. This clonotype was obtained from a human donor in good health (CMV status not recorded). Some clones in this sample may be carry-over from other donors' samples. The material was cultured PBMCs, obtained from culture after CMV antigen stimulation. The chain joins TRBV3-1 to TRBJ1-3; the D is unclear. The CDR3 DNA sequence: TGTGCCAGCAGCCAAGGTGGGCAATCCTCTGGAAACACCATATATTTT. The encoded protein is CASSQGGQSSGNTIYF.